Reported below is one TCR beta chain. One junction end does not reproduce the germline sequence, and a read error may be involved. This specimen belongs to a study of blood T cell repertoires in COVID-19. Study summary: T cells, B-cell-depleted T cells, or PBMCs provided the cDNA or gDNA that served as material.

As processed by the authors: Amplification of reference gene primers was used by the study to estimate nucleated cell counts. Some clones are missing from TCRdb's copy, which holds only in-frame ones; the method was immunoSEQ multiplex PCR. The D gene and trimming were derived from the DNA, and the V and J assignments and clone size from that table. The sample comprises about 46,000 clones, around 85% of which are singletons, and 15% to 18% rests with the top ten. Germline CDR1 SGHRS, CDR2 YFSETQ. There are 14 residues in the CDR3. The genes are TRBV5-1 and TRBJ1-4, with 7 positions matching TRBD1. Sequencing was done on a sample of peripheral blood. This TCR derives from a human donor in a cohort sampled during active COVID-19. The donor label of this sample is uncertain. DNA for the CDR3: TGCGCCAGCAGTTTGGACCAGGGGGATGAAAAACTGTTTTTT. Encoded protein: CASSLDQGDEKLFF.